This T cell receptor (beta chain) originates from a study of circulating CD8 cells and anti-PD-1 response in melanoma. Whole-study context: Every 2 weeks, patients got 3 mg/kg nivolumab intravenously. Whole-study results and caveats: TIGIT repertoires were least diverse, DNEG repertoires most diverse. Some patients were treatment-naive; others were previously treated.

Live CD3+CD8+TCRalphabeta+ cells were sorted into four subsets by PD-1 and/or TIGIT. About this clonotype: Antigen specificity is unknown.

Looked up from germline, CDR1 is DFQATT and CDR2 is SNEGSKA (reference sequence). The CDR3 totals 14 residues. With 0 bases removed from V and 0 bases from J, the gap between germline ends came to 8 bases. Each library started from 15 ng of total RNA using the QIAseq Immune Repertoire TCR panel. TCRdb called the reads again in MiXCR, with one record for every CDR3 protein. This sample has 1,000 or so distinct CDR3 sequences; 7.3% occur once, and the top ten carry more than 15%. This clonotype was sampled from a human donor with melanoma. The chain couples TRBV20-1 to TRBJ1-1; a possible D gene is TRBD1 (5 bases). The sequences come from CD8+ T cells from PBMCs, collected at baseline or after one month of anti-PD-1 therapy (not recorded which). The CDR3 sequence: CSARDRAVNTEAFF. The CDR3 DNA follows: TGCAGTGCTAGAGACAGGGCGGTGAACACTGAAGCTTTCTTT.